What follows are 30 T cell receptor beta chains derived from one specimen sequenced in a study of graft-versus-host responses after intestinal transplantation (dated by TCRdb to the early 2020s). Libraries were prepared through the immunoSEQ multiplex PCR assay. TCRdb provides this immuneACCESS table in a form limited to in-frame rearrangements. Some clones are lacking; in checked studies, under half of them reflect an unresolved V gene, and why the rest are absent is not known. This sample comprises 65,000 to 85,000 clones, 92% of them detected only once. The ten largest clonotypes hold around 6.7% of the sample. The sample here was bone marrow, taken almost 750 days after intestinal transplantation. These receptors came from a human patient who received an intestinal transplant, so some T cells may come from the graft donor.

This chain connects TRBV6-1 to TRBJ2-2, with TRBD2 matching over 12 bases. The V and J ends lost 4 bases and 5 bases, in that order; junction bases with no gene match: 2. This CDR3 region has 15 residues. Germline CDR1 MNHNS, CDR2 SASEGT. Written as DNA, the CDR3 is TGTGCCAGCAGTGTTGGACTAGCGGGGACCGGGGAGCTGTTTTTT. Its translation: CASSVGLAGTGELFF.

V is TRBV9 and J is TRBJ2-7; D uncertain. In germline, CDR1 is SGDLS, CDR2 YYNGEE. V dropped 3 bases and J dropped 2 bases, with 9 bases sitting between them. The CDR3 length is 13 residues. CDR3 nucleotide sequence: TGTGCCAGCAGCGATGACGGAACCTACGAGCAGTACTTC. Its protein product is CASSDDGTYEQYF.

This clone appeared a few times. The chain employs TRBV6-5 and TRBJ1-2; weak D call: TRBD1 (5 bases). Germline V gene sequence: CDR1 MNHEY, CDR2 SVGAGI. This CDR3 contains 15 residues. V lost 7 bases to trimming and J lost 8 bases, with 23 bases between them. CDR3 region: CASNPDTSFGFGYTF. The CDR3 DNA reads as TGTGCCAGCAATCCGGACACCTCGTTTGGATTCGGCTACACCTTC.

This chain links TRBV5-1 with TRBJ1-2; TRBD1 matches 7 bases. With V trimmed by 4 bases and J by 4 bases, 10 bases remained unmatched. CDR3 length equals 15 residues. The germline V gene has CDR1 SGHRS and CDR2 YFSETQ. This chain's CDR3 is CASSQGTATSYGYTF. CDR3 in DNA: TGCGCCAGCAGCCAAGGGACAGCAACGAGCTATGGCTACACCTTC.

The chain joins TRBV6-5 to TRBJ1-1, with D uncertain. Germline assignment: CDR1 MNHEY and CDR2 SVGAGI. V was pared by 6 bases and J by 4 bases, with 9 bases between. The length of the CDR3 is 12 residues. CDR3 in DNA: TGTGCCAGCAGCCCAGGACCCACTGAAGCTTTCTTT. Residues: CASSPGPTEAFF.

This clone appeared once. This chain uses TRBV7-7 with TRBJ2-1; 8 bases agree with TRBD2. Trimming at V came to 1 base and at J to 10 bases, leaving 15 bases not matched to a gene. Germline V CDR1 and CDR2: SSHAT, FNYEAQ (reference sequence). This CDR3 contains 17 residues. The CDR3 sequence is CASSLEASGLGLGEQFF. In DNA form, the CDR3 reads TGTGCCAGCAGCTTAGAGGCTTCGGGACTAGGGCTGGGGGAGCAGTTCTTC.

The genes are TRBV7-9 and TRBJ2-1; tentatively, D is TRBD2 (6 bases). The CDR3 spans 15 residues. Germline assignment: CDR1 SEHNR and CDR2 FQNEAQ (reference sequence). V was cut by 2 bases and J by 8 bases, with 16 bases left in between. The CDR3 nucleotides read TGTGCCAGCAGCTTATTCGGGAGCCTCGGAGATGAGCAGTTCTTC. Translation gives CASSLFGSLGDEQFF.

J is TRBJ2-1 and V is TRBV29-1; unclear D gene. CDR1 and CDR2 (germline): SQVTM, ANQGSEA. The CDR3 contains 12 residues. The V end was cut by 3 bases, the J end by 5 bases, with 8 bases between. CDR3 region: CSVDSLNNEQFF. The DNA of the CDR3 is TGCAGCGTTGATAGCCTGAACAATGAGCAGTTCTTC.

This sequence joins TRBV5-1 and TRBJ1-4; D is perhaps TRBD1 (5 bases). CDR1 and CDR2 from the germline V gene are SGHRS and YFSETQ. CDR3 length: 15 amino acids. The ends were cut back, 1 base at V and 4 bases at J, with 11 bases in the middle. The CDR3 sequence is CASSLWGSDNEKLFF. The CDR3 DNA follows: TGCGCCAGCAGCTTGTGGGGCTCTGATAATGAAAAACTGTTTTTT.

This rearrangement joins TRBV6-1 to TRBJ2-7, with 10 bases fitting TRBD2. Trimming removed 7 bases from V and 3 bases from J; junction bases left unmatched: 6. Per germline, CDR1 MNHNS and CDR2 SASEGT. The CDR3 has 14 amino acids. The CDR3 coding sequence is TGTGCCAGCAAGGAGCGGGGGGGCCTCTACGAGCAGTACTTC. Its protein is CASKERGGLYEQYF.

The genes are TRBV4-2 and TRBJ2-7, with 10 positions matching TRBD2. In germline, CDR1 is LGHNA, CDR2 YNFKEQ. CDR3 size: 14 residues. Germline trimming cut 4 bases from V and 4 bases from J; bases unmatched to any gene: 4. The chain's CDR3 is CASSPSGGGYEQYF. The CDR3 nucleotides read TGTGCCAGCAGCCCGAGCGGGGGGGGATACGAGCAGTACTTC.

The gene calls are TRBV19 and TRBJ1-2, with D perhaps TRBD1 (5 bases). V was trimmed by 8 bases and J by 2 bases, leaving 12 bases between them. The CDR3 length is 13 residues. Germline CDR1 LNHDA, CDR2 SQIVND (reference sequence). CDR3 DNA sequence: TGTGCCAGTCTCCGGGGCCCAAACTATGGCTACACCTTC. Protein product: CASLRGPNYGYTF.

CDR3 nucleotide sequence: TGTGCCACCTCGGGGCAGGGGATCGACGAGCAGTACTTC. Translated: CATSGQGIDEQYF. The J gene is TRBJ2-7, the V gene TRBV5-5; a weak D match, TRBD1 (6 bases). Trimming cost V 9 bases and J 5 bases, with 18 bases left between them. This CDR3 is 13 amino acids long. Germline CDR1 SGHKS, CDR2 YYEKEE (reference sequence).

The V and J genes are TRBV11-2 and TRBJ2-1, with 14 positions matching TRBD2. Losses at the gene ends were 4 bases for V and 7 bases for J; bases not matched to a gene: 6. The germline V gene has CDR1 SGHAT and CDR2 FQNNGV. This CDR3 region has 16 residues. CDR3 sequence reads: CASSSRGTSGRNEQFF. In nucleotides, the CDR3 is TGTGCCAGCAGCTCAAGGGGGACTAGCGGGAGAAATGAGCAGTTCTTC. Variable domain in full (rest from reference TRBV11-2 and TRBJ2-1): EAGVAQSPRYKIIEKRQSVAFWCNPISGHATLYWYQQILGQGPKLLIQFQNNGVVDDSQLPKDRFSAERLKGVDSTLKIQPAKLEDSAVYLCASSSRGTSGRNEQFFGPGTRLTVL.

V gene TRBV2 combines with J gene TRBJ2-1; a possible D gene is TRBD2 (6 bases). CDR3 length: 14 amino acids. Per the germline V gene, CDR1 is SNHLY and CDR2 is FYNNEI. Between the trimmed V and J ends, which lost 9 bases and 3 bases, there was a span of 15 bases. The CDR3 spells CASGGLDVYNEQFF. CDR3 coding DNA: TGTGCCAGTGGGGGGTTGGATGTCTACAATGAGCAGTTCTTC.

The V gene is TRBV6-4, the J gene TRBJ2-7; a weak D match, TRBD2 (6 bases). The germline V gene encodes CDR1 MRHNA and CDR2 SNTAGT. Trimming took 8 bases from V and 2 from J, leaving 13 bases between them. The length of the CDR3 is 13 residues. CDR3 nucleotide sequence: TGTGCCAGCCCGTGGGGGAGGCCCTACGAGCAGTACTTC. Translated, it gives CASPWGRPYEQYF.

V is TRBV6-5 and J is TRBJ2-7; perhaps TRBD1 as D (6 bases). Trimming took off 0 bases at V and 0 bases at J, with 6 bases between the two ends. CDR1 and CDR2 (germline): MNHEY, SVGAGI. This CDR3 spans 14 amino acids. In DNA form, the CDR3 reads TGTGCCAGCAGTTACTCGGACAGCTCCTACGAGCAGTACTTC. The encoded protein is CASSYSDSSYEQYF.

The V gene is TRBV5-4, the J gene TRBJ2-3; D is possibly TRBD1 (9 bases). Germline CDR1 reads SGHNT; CDR2 reads YYREEE (reference sequence). V gave up 8 bases and J gave up 0 bases, with 13 bases separating them. The CDR3 runs to 14 residues. The CDR3 sequence is CASSGTGSTDTQYF. The CDR3 DNA reads TGTGCCAGTAGCGGGACAGGGAGCACAGATACGCAGTATTTT.

CDR3 DNA: TGTGCCAGCAGCTTAGAACTTGACTACTCTGGAAACACCATATATTTT. This encodes CASSLELDYSGNTIYF. The V call is TRBV13, the J call TRBJ1-3; D is unclear. CDR1 is PRHDT and CDR2 is FYEKMQ in the germline V gene (reference sequence). The CDR3 runs 16 residues. With 1 base removed from V and 0 bases from J, the gap between germline ends came to 10 bases.

V is TRBV29-1 and J is TRBJ1-1; 11 bases map to TRBD1. Germline CDR1 is SQVTM and CDR2 is ANQGSEA. V gave up 4 bases and J gave up 4 bases; unmatched junction bases: 8. CDR3 length: 15 residues. The CDR3 sequence: CSVAGQGAVATEAFF. Here the CDR3 DNA reads TGCAGCGTTGCAGGACAGGGGGCGGTGGCCACTGAAGCTTTCTTT.

The rearrangement links TRBV19 to TRBJ1-2; no definite D call. Trimming took 10 bases from V and 6 from J, leaving 12 bases between them. CDR3 length: 11 amino acids. Per the germline V gene, CDR1 is LNHDA and CDR2 is SQIVND (reference sequence). The CDR3 loop reads CATRSGDGYTF. The CDR3 region has the DNA TGTGCCACCCGTTCCGGGGATGGCTACACCTTC.

The chain combines TRBV5-1 with TRBJ2-3; D is uncertain. This CDR3 has 13 amino acids. The germline V gene has CDR1 SGHRS and CDR2 YFSETQ. Trimming took 3 bases from V and 2 from J, leaving 7 bases between them. CDR3 in DNA: TGCGCCAGCAGCTCCAAATACACAGATACGCAGTATTTT. Translated: CASSSKYTDTQYF.

V usage is TRBV18 and J usage is TRBJ2-1; possible D gene TRBD1, 6 bases. CDR1 and CDR2 from the germline V gene are KGHSH and LQKENI. V lost 2 bases and J lost 8, with 19 bases in between. This CDR3 comprises 16 residues. CDR3 protein: CASSPIRGILGDEQFF. The CDR3 DNA is TGTGCCAGCTCACCAATTAGGGGGATCTTAGGCGATGAGCAGTTCTTC.

The chain links TRBV10-2 to TRBJ2-7; D may be TRBD2 (6 bases). Trimming removed 3 bases from V and 3 bases from J, with 12 bases in between. CDR1 is WSHSY, CDR2 SAAADI, per germline. The CDR3 covers 14 residues. The CDR3 loop is CASSDIAVNYEQYF. CDR3 nucleotide sequence: TGCGCCAGCAGTGATATAGCGGTGAACTACGAGCAGTACTTC.

This chain connects TRBV6-5 to TRBJ2-1; D unresolved. CDR1 is MNHEY, CDR2 SVGAGI, per germline. The CDR3 sequence is 14 residues long. V was cut by 2 bases and J by 5 bases, with 10 bases left in between. Here the CDR3 DNA reads TGTGCCAGCAGTTACGGGCCCCTCCACAATGAGCAGTTCTTC. This codes for CASSYGPLHNEQFF.

This chain joins TRBV5-6 and TRBJ1-1; possible D gene TRBD1, 5 bases. Trimming took 6 bases from V and 1 from J, leaving 13 bases between them. The CDR3 consists of 14 residues. Germline loops: CDR1 SGHDT, CDR2 YYEEEE. The CDR3 loop reads CASNIKQENTEAFF. The CDR3 DNA reads TGTGCCAGCAACATAAAACAGGAGAACACTGAAGCTTTCTTT.

This chain connects TRBV27 to TRBJ1-6, with D possibly TRBD1 on 6 matching bases. This CDR3 spans 17 amino acids. In germline, CDR1 is MNHEY, CDR2 SMNVEV (reference sequence). Trimming stripped 4 bases from V and 4 bases from J, with 17 bases between. The CDR3 reads CASSSRQARFYNSPLHF. The CDR3 region has the DNA TGTGCCAGCAGTTCCCGACAGGCCCGATTTTATAATTCACCCCTCCACTTT.

In nucleotides, the CDR3 is TGTGCCATCGCAACCAGGGGGACGTACACAGATACGCAGTATTTT. This codes for CAIATRGTYTDTQYF. J is TRBJ2-3 and V is TRBV13; 7 nucleotides line up with TRBD1. J lost 2 bases, V lost 10 bases, and 12 bases had no gene match. In germline, CDR1 is PRHDT, CDR2 FYEKMQ (reference sequence). The CDR3 covers 15 residues.

CDR3 nucleotide sequence: TGTGCCAGCAGGTCTAGCTCGCGAGAGACCCAGTACTTC. This encodes CASRSSSRETQYF. J is TRBJ2-5 and V is TRBV28, with D perhaps matching TRBD2 (5 bases). V shed 6 bases and J shed 4 bases, with 12 bases lying between them. The CDR3 covers 13 residues. Germline CDR1 is MDHEN and CDR2 is SYDVKM.

This chain uses TRBV18 with TRBJ2-5; D gene uncertain. V lost 3 bases and J lost 3, with 8 bases in between. This CDR3 has 13 residues. CDR1 KGHSH and CDR2 LQKENI come from the germline V gene. For the CDR3, the DNA is TGTGCCAGCTCACCGTCGTCGGAAGAGACCCAGTACTTC. This encodes CASSPSSEETQYF.